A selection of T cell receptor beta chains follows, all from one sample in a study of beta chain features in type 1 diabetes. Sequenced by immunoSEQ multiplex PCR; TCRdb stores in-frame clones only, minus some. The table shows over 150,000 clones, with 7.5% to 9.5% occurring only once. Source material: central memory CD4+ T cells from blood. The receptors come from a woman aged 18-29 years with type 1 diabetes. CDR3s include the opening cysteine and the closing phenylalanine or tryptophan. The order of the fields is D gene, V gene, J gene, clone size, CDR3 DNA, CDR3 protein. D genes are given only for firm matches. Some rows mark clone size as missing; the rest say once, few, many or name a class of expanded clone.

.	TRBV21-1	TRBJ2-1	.	TGTGCCAGCAGCGCCCGGGACAGATCCTACAATGAGCAGTTCTTC	CASSARDRSYNEQFF
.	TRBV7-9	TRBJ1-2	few	TGTGCCAGCACCCTACTCGGGGAGGGATTTGGCGGCTACACCTTC	CASTLLGEGFGGYTF
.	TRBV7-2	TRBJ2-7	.	TGTGCCAGCAGCTTATACTACGAGCAGTACTTC	CASSLYYEQYF
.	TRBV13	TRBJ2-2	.	TGTGCCAGCAGCCTGTTAGCGGCGGGCACCGGGGAGCTGTTTTTT	CASSLLAAGTGELFF
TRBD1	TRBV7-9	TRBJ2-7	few	TGTGCCAGCAGCCGCGGACAGGATTACGAGCAGTACTTC	CASSRGQDYEQYF
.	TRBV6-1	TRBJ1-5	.	TGTGCCAGCAGTGATAGGGAGTACAATCAGCCCCAGCATTTT	CASSDREYNQPQHF
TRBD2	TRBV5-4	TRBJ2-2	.	TGTGCCCTAGCAGCGGGAGCGAACACCGGGGAGCTGTTTTTT	CALAAGANTGELFF
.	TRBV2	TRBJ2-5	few	TGTGCCAGCACCTCTGGGCCGGGGGAGACCCAGTACTTC	CASTSGPGETQYF
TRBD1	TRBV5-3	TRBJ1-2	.	TGTGCCAGAAGCCCTGAGGAGACAGGGGTCTCATTCTACTATGGCTACACCTTC	CARSPEETGVSFYYGYTF
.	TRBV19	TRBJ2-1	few	TGTGCCAGTAGTATGCCGACACCGGCAGTCGGCAATGAGCAGTTCTTC	CASSMPTPAVGNEQFF
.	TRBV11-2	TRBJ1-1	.	TGTGCCAGCAGCTTAGATAGGGGGAAAGCTTTCTTT	CASSLDRGKAFF
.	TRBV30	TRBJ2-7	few	TGTGCCTGGAGAGGCGGGCCATCCTACGAGCAGTACTTC	CAWRGGPSYEQYF
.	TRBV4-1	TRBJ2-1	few	TGCGCCAGCAGCCAGGCGCAACGGGACTCACCAGAGCAGTTCTTC	CASSQAQRDSPEQFF
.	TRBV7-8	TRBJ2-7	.	TGTGCCAGCAGCAAAAGCAGGGTCGAGCAGTACTTC	CASSKSRVEQYF
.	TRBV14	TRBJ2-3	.	TGTGCCAGCAGCCAAGAGGCTGTGGGCTACGGCGCAGATACGCAGTATTTT	CASSQEAVGYGADTQYF
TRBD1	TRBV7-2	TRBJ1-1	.	TGTGCCAGCAGCTTAGCCTCGACAGGGAGGACTGAAGCTTTCTTT	CASSLASTGRTEAFF
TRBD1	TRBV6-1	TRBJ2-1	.	TGTGCCAGCAGTGAAGGCAGGGGGTTGTATGAGCAGTTCTTC	CASSEGRGLYEQFF
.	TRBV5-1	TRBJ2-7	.	TGCGCCAGCAGCCCCATGCGCCCTTACCCCTACTTC	CASSPMRPYPYF
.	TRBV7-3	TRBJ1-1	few	TGTGCCAGCACCCAACCCGTCGGGGAGGCTTTCTTT	CASTQPVGEAFF
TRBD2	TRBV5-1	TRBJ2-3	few	TGCGCCAGCAGCTTGGATGCTAGCGGGGGGGCTTATACGCAGTATTTT	CASSLDASGGAYTQYF
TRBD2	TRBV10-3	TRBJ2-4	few	TGTGCCGTCCGTTCTAGCGGGGGCCTCCACTTC	CAVRSSGGLHF
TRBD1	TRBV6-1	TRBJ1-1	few	TGTGCCAGCAGGGCGGACAGGGTGAACACTGAAGCTTTCTTT	CASRADRVNTEAFF
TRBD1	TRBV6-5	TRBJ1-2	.	TGTGCCAGCAACCCCGAGACAGGGGTGGGGGGCTACACCTTC	CASNPETGVGGYTF
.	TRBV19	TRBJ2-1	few	TGTGCCAGTAGTATCTCTACCTACAATGAGCAGTTCTTC	CASSISTYNEQFF
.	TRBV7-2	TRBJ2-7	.	TGTGCCAGCATGCTGACCGGGACAAACTACGAGCAGTACTTC	CASMLTGTNYEQYF
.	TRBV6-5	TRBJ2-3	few	TGTGCCAGCAGTGGTACTAAAGGAGATACGCAGTATTTT	CASSGTKGDTQYF
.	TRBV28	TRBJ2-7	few	TGTGCCAGCAGCTCCCGGTTGCTCGAGCAGTACTTC	CASSSRLLEQYF
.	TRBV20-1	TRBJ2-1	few	TGCAGTGCGGAAACCGCGGGTGAGCAGTTCTTC	CSAETAGEQFF
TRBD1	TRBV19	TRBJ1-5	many	TGTGCCATAGGAGGACAGGGGTATGTGGATGATCAGCCCCAGCATTTT	CAIGGQGYVDDQPQHF
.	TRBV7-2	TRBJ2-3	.	TGTGCCAGCAGCTGGACAGTTAGCACAGATACGCAGTATTTT	CASSWTVSTDTQYF
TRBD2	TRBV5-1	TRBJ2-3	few	TGCGCCAGCAGCCAAGAACCAGCGGGAAAGGTCACGCAGTATTTT	CASSQEPAGKVTQYF
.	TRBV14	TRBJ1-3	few	TGTGCCAGCAGCCAGCAGGGGATTGCTGGAAACACCATATATTTT	CASSQQGIAGNTIYF
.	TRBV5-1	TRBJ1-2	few	TGCGCCAGCAGGGGGGAGGAACGCGGCTACACCTTC	CASRGEERGYTF
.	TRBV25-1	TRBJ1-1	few	TGTGCCAGCAGTGAGGCCGGTCCAGGGGATGCTTTCTTT	CASSEAGPGDAFF
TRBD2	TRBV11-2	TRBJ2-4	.	TGTGCCAGCAGCTTAGAAGCGGGAGCTGAGCAGTACTTC	CASSLEAGAEQYF
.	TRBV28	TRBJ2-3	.	TGTGCCAGCAGTCCCCGGGGGGATACGCAGTATTTT	CASSPRGDTQYF
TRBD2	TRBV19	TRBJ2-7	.	TGTGCCAGTAGTCCCTTCCCTTGGCGGGGGGGCCCGCCCTACGAGCAGTACTTC	CASSPFPWRGGPPYEQYF
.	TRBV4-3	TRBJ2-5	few	TGCGCCAGCAGTCCCGGTTGGCAAGAGACCCAGTACTTC	CASSPGWQETQYF
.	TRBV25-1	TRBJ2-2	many	TGTGCCAGCAGTGAATCCCCCGGTCCCGGGGAGCTGTTTTTT	CASSESPGPGELFF
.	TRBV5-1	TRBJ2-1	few	TGCGCCAGCAGCTTACGGCCGGGAGCGGCTTCCTACAATGAGCAGTTCTTC	CASSLRPGAASYNEQFF
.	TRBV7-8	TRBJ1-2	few	TGTGCCAGCAGCTTCAGATATTTGAGTTCGGGGGATGGCTACACCTTC	CASSFRYLSSGDGYTF
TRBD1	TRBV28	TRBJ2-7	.	TGTGCCAGCACCCTCGGGACAGGGGGTCGAGTTCGGGAGCAGTACTTC	CASTLGTGGRVREQYF